The 21 T cell receptor beta chains presented below share a single source sample, sequenced in a study of identical twins' blood T cells. TCRdb reprocessed the 5' RACE reads via MiXCR and lists one record per CDR3 protein. In the table there are 350,000 to 400,000 distinct CDR3 sequences, about 28% of which are singletons. Sequences were obtained from PBMCs. The receptors here all came from a woman between 18 and 55 years old in good health.

This clonotype was observed a few times. The V and J genes are TRBV28 and TRBJ2-3; 8 bases agree with TRBD1. The CDR3 is 16 residues long. The V gene end was trimmed by 2 bases and the J gene end by 3 bases; junction bases not matched to a gene: 7. CDR1 MDHEN and CDR2 SYDVKM come from the germline V gene. CDR3 coding DNA: TGTGCCAGCAGTTTACCCGGACAGGGAAGGACAGATACGCAGTATTTT. It specifies CASSLPGQGRTDTQYF.

This clonotype was recorded a few times. V and J are TRBV12-3 or TRBV12-4 and TRBJ2-5, with D perhaps TRBD2 (6 bases). The CDR3 loop spans 16 amino acids. The V end was cut by 2 bases, the J end by 4 bases, with 17 bases between. CDR3 loop: CASSLYLLGRGETQYF. For the CDR3, the DNA is TGTGCCAGCAGTTTATATCTTCTGGGGCGGGGAGAGACCCAGTACTTC.

To note about this clonotype: This may arise from a read error, as a much more abundant clone is one base away. The V and J genes are TRBV6-6 and TRBJ2-7; D gene ambiguous. Trimming shortened V by 0 bases and J by 3 bases, and 3 bases separated the two germline ends. The CDR3 sequence is 12 residues long. Per the germline V gene, CDR1 is MNHNY and CDR2 is SVGAGI (reference sequence). The CDR3 spells CASSYSDYEQYF. In nucleotides, the CDR3 is TGTGCCAGCAGTTACTCGGACTACGAGCAGTACTTC.

A note on this clonotype: The DNA is left out, because the CDR3 cannot be placed on it with certainty; the CDR3 is given as TCRdb lists it. The chain is built from TRBV21-1 and TRBJ1-3. TRBV21-1 is classified as a pseudogene. The CDR3 comprises 16 residues, both ends counted. This CDR3 is CASSKSGVGSGNTIYF.

To note about this clonotype: With a much larger clone just one base away, this may be a read error. The chain has TRBV29-1 and TRBJ1-1, with D unresolved. Germline V CDR1 and CDR2: SQVTM, ANQGSEA. The length of the CDR3 is 11 residues. The CDR3 nucleotides are TGCGGCGTTAGGAGGAACACTGAAGCTTTCTTT. Translated: CGVRRNTEAFF.

The rearrangement uses TRBV21-1 and TRBJ2-2; TRBD1, the table's D call, lacks a check against the DNA. TRBV21-1 counts as a pseudogene. CDR3 length: 18 amino acids. CDR3 in DNA: TGTGCCAGCAGCTGGGTCGTACCGGGACAGCCGAACACCGGGGAGCTGTTTTTT. Translation: CASSWVVPGQPNTGELFF.

The chain joins TRBV5-6 to TRBJ1-1, with unresolved D. The CDR3 length is 13 residues. Germline loops: CDR1 SGHDT, CDR2 YYEEEE. Trimming pared 3 bases from V and 12 bases from J, leaving 18 bases between. In DNA form, the CDR3 reads TGTGCCAGCAGCTGGGGAAGGGCAGATATGACTTTCTTT. Translating it yields CASSWGRADMTFF.

This clonotype was recorded a few times. The chain links TRBV27 to TRBJ2-7, with 7 bases that match TRBD1. The CDR3 is made up of 13 amino acids. V trimming: 5 bases; J trimming: 4 bases; junction bases outside the gene matches: 5. CDR1 and CDR2 (germline): MNHEY, SMNVEV (reference sequence). CDR3 nucleotides: TGTGCCAGCAGTCAAGAACAGGGGTACGAGCAGTACTTC. This translates into CASSQEQGYEQYF.

This chain links TRBV10-3 with TRBJ1-1; 7 nucleotides line up with TRBD1. Germline V gives CDR1 ENHRY, CDR2 SYGVKD. Trimming cost V 5 bases and J 4 bases; bases outside gene matches: 7. The CDR3 extends over 14 amino acids. CDR3 nucleotide sequence: TGTGCCATCAGTACAGGGGCGTCGAGCACTGAAGCTTTCTTT. Translation gives CAISTGASSTEAFF.

On this clonotype itself: A much larger clone lies a single base off, so this may be a read error. The V gene is TRBV29-1, the J gene TRBJ1-1; 7 positions agree with TRBD1. Germline CDR1 SQVTM, CDR2 ANQGSEA. The CDR3 consists of 13 residues. V gave up 7 bases and J gave up 2 bases; unmatched junction bases: 7. CDR3 DNA sequence: TGCAGCGGCCGGGACAGCCATAACACTGAAGCTTTCTTT. This gives the protein CSGRDSHNTEAFF.

This clonotype came up a few times. The V and J genes are TRBV20-1 and TRBJ1-4; possibly TRBD1 for D (5 bases). V gave up 6 bases and J gave up 7 bases, with 15 bases separating them. Germline V lookup: CDR1 DFQATT, CDR2 SNEGSKA (reference sequence). CDR3 length: 13 amino acids. The CDR3 nucleotides read TGCAGTGCAAGGAAGGGGCCGACTGAAAAACTGTTTTTT. Protein product: CSARKGPTEKLFF.

The genes are TRBV5-1 and TRBJ1-1; D remains ambiguous. CDR1 SGHRS and CDR2 YFSETQ come from the germline V gene. The CDR3 loop spans 13 amino acids. V lost 5 bases and J lost 0, with 8 bases in between. The CDR3 nucleotides are TGCGCCAGCAGGATAGCCATGAACACTGAAGCTTTCTTT. It specifies CASRIAMNTEAFF.

This clonotype was recorded a few times. The gene calls are TRBV27 and TRBJ1-6; tentative D call: TRBD1 (5 bases). The germline gives CDR1 MNHEY, CDR2 SMNVEV (reference sequence). This CDR3 contains 13 residues. The germline V and J ends were trimmed by 0 bases and 11 bases, with 8 bases remaining between them. The CDR3 protein is CASSLSAGTPLHF. Written as DNA, the CDR3 is TGTGCCAGCAGTTTATCCGCAGGGACACCCCTCCACTTT.

The chain links TRBV30 to TRBJ1-5; D uncertain. CDR1 is GTSNPN and CDR2 is SVGIG in the germline V gene (reference sequence). The CDR3 is 14 amino acids. The germline V and J ends were trimmed by 2 bases and 4 bases, with 12 bases remaining between them. The CDR3: CAWSPLAVNQPQHF. Written as DNA, the CDR3 is TGTGCCTGGAGTCCCTTGGCGGTAAATCAGCCCCAGCATTTT.

This clonotype was counted only a few times. The chain's CDR3 is CASPNLYIQYF. The CDR3 bases are TGTGCCAGCCCCAATTTATACATTCAGTACTTC. The chain carries TRBV5-8 and TRBJ2-4; the D is unclear. The CDR3 contains 11 residues. Per germline, CDR1 SGHTS and CDR2 YDEGEE. V shed 7 bases and J shed 8 bases, with 10 bases lying between them.

V usage is TRBV12-3 or TRBV12-4 and J usage is TRBJ1-1; unclear D gene. V lost 7 bases and J lost 5, with 14 bases in between. This CDR3 has 13 residues. DNA of the CDR3: TGTGCCAGCACCCCGGAGGGAAGGACTGAAGCTTTCTTT. As protein: CASTPEGRTEAFF.

The rearrangement uses TRBV29-1 and TRBJ2-3; D tentatively reads TRBD1 or TRBD2 (5 bases each). Trimming stripped 6 bases from V and 6 bases from J, with 16 bases between. Germline loops: CDR1 SQVTM, CDR2 ANQGSEA. The CDR3 extends over 13 amino acids. The CDR3 reads CSVQDSAVDTQYF. Here the CDR3 DNA reads TGCAGCGTACAGGACTCGGCCGTGGATACGCAGTATTTT.

V gene TRBV18 combines with J gene TRBJ2-7, with unresolved D. The V end was cut by 2 bases, the J end by 1 base, with 9 bases between. The CDR3 spans 14 residues. The germline CDR1 and CDR2 sequences are KGHSH and LQKENI. The CDR3 nucleotides are TGTGCCAGCTCACCATTAACGGAGTCCTACGAGCAGTACTTC. It translates to CASSPLTESYEQYF.

This clonotype was seen ten or more times. The J gene is TRBJ1-5, the V gene TRBV29-1; tentative D call: TRBD1 (5 bases). The CDR3 has 13 residues. Trimming took 5 bases from V and 4 from J, leaving 12 bases between them. Germline V CDR1 and CDR2: SQVTM, ANQGSEA. The CDR3: CSVRDSTNQPQHF. The CDR3 coding sequence is TGCAGCGTTCGAGACAGTACAAATCAGCCCCAGCATTTT.

The CDR3 nucleotides are TGTGCCAGCAGCAAAGTGGGGACGGGGAGACTCACAGATACGCAGTATTTT. Protein sequence: CASSKVGTGRLTDTQYF. The V and J genes are TRBV21-1 and TRBJ2-3; the table's D call, TRBD1, was not checked against the DNA. TRBV21-1 represents a pseudogene. This CDR3 is built from 17 residues.

This clonotype has a count of ten or more. The chain carries TRBV9 and TRBJ1-2, with D maybe TRBD1 (6 bases). Trimming took off 5 bases at V and 2 bases at J, with 7 bases between the two ends. CDR1 is SGDLS and CDR2 is YYNGEE in the germline V gene. The CDR3 covers 12 residues. The CDR3 region is CASRTGNYGYTF. The CDR3 nucleotides read TGTGCCAGCAGGACAGGAAACTATGGCTACACCTTC.